This TCR beta chain was obtained from a study of graft-versus-host responses after intestinal transplantation (dated by TCRdb to the early 2020s). In the study overall: The transplants that recipients got were multivisceral, liver-intestinal, or isolated intestinal. Every recipient was given anti-thymocyte globulin induction, then maintenance tacrolimus and steroids for 3 to 4 years. Donor T cell macrochimerism was defined as a peak of at least 4% donor T cells among recipient peripheral blood mononuclear cells. Alloreactive clones were identified by sequencing pre-transplant mixed lymphocyte reaction products and comparing these products with unstimulated pre-transplant donor and recipient T cells. Rather than going through the commercial service, samples from three later patients were sequenced in-house on an Illumina MiSeq and processed with MiXCR. A cohort of 24 intestinal transplant recipients, including one retransplant, was enrolled, and a few patients lacking pretransplant specimens were excluded. Bulk TCR-beta CDR3 sequencing was used to track graft-versus-host and host-versus-graft alloreactive T cell clones in the graft, circulation and bone marrow after intestinal transplantation. What the authors observed across the whole study: The relatively low number and heterogeneity of intestinal transplant patients limited the conclusions. GvH clones were detected in recipient bone marrow, and some appeared earlier in ileal mucosa or blood, consistent with an intestinal mucosal origin. Patients with donor T cell macrochimerism had high GvH to HvG T cell clonal ratios in their allografts. Early after transplant, peak levels of circulating GvH clones were associated with declines in HvG clones.

About this clone: It lacks a known antigen. Within one base of it there is no much larger clone, and no base qualities were kept.

Libraries were constructed by the immunoSEQ multiplex PCR assay. For most patients, genomic DNA was isolated using the Qiagen DNeasy Blood and Tissue Kit and was shipped frozen to Adaptive Biotechnologies for TCR sequencing. High-throughput TCR-beta CDR3 sequencing of genomic DNA from most patients was performed by Adaptive Biotechnologies. The source study handled its data this way. Adaptive's ImmunoSEQ software was the source of the TCR sequencing data for 15 to 20 patients, while a few other patients were processed with MiXCR and VDJtools. To correct CD4 versus CD8 sorting errors, any sequence found in both subsets at a frequency ratio below 5:1 was removed. CDR3 nucleotide sequences shared by donor and recipient were removed because the origin of these sequences could not be assigned. To count as alloreactive, a clone needed at least 2-fold expansion over unstimulated cells and a minimum CFSE-low frequency of 0.002% (template counts) or 0.001% (read counts). Clones detected in sequenced pre-transplant spleen, lymph node, or MLR CFSE-low populations of the donor or recipient were defined as mappable. The cumulative frequency of alloreactive clones was calculated as a percentage of all sequences, weighted by copy number. What TCRdb holds here is the immuneACCESS table cut down to in-frame rearrangements. Part of the clones is not present; checked against another copy, under half of the missing clones reflect an unresolved V gene, and the others are unexplained. V and J calls and clone size follow that table, whereas D and trimming were derived from the DNA. The sample has 100,000 or so clones on record, approximately 90% of them singletons. The top ten constitute around 0.17% of the sample.

The CDR1 and CDR2 encoded by the germline V gene are SNHLY and FYNNEI. The CDR3 numbers 17 residues from cysteine through phenylalanine. CDR3 DNA only is kept here, 51 bases in frame from base 1. Relative to germline, V is 2 bases shorter and J is 0 bases shorter, with 11 bases between their ends. Per the publication, the time point label means: cells obtained before transplantation from donor or recipient. CD3+CD4+ and CD3+CD8+ populations were FACS-sorted from unstimulated pre-transplant donor and recipient cells taken from spleen or lymph nodes. Sample: unstimulated CD4+ T cells sorted from spleen or lymph node cells, taken before intestinal transplant. This receptor was identified in a human donor who received an intestinal transplant. The chain is made from TRBV2 and TRBJ1-6; the D gene cannot be resolved reliably. The sequenced DNA: TGTGCCAGCAGTGAACGTAGCCTGAGCTCCTATAATTCACCCCTCCACTTT. This encodes CASSERSLSSYNSPLHF.